Below are 28 T cell receptor beta chains sequenced from a single sample in a study of graft-versus-host responses after intestinal transplantation. TCRdb keeps only in-frame clones here, not all; method: immunoSEQ multiplex PCR. This repertoire shows about 17,000 clones, approximately 38% found once; its top ten account for about 3.7%. Irradiated stimulators labeled with violet dye, around 200,000 in number, were plated with around 200,000 CFSE-labeled responders. This specimen consisted of alloreactive CD8+ T cells from a mixed lymphocyte reaction culture, obtained before intestinal transplant. The subset was: CFSE-low proliferating T cells sorted from roughly 6-day pre-transplant mixed lymphocyte reaction (GvH or HvG direction). The source of these receptors is a human patient who received an intestinal transplant.

This chain connects TRBV15 to TRBJ1-2; no clear D. Per the germline V gene, CDR1 is LNHNV and CDR2 is YYDKDF (reference sequence). The CDR3 runs 12 residues. The germline V and J ends were trimmed by 0 bases and 4 bases, with 3 bases remaining between them. This CDR3 is CATSRESYGYTF. The CDR3, as DNA: TGTGCCACCAGCAGAGAAAGCTATGGCTACACCTTC.

The gene calls are TRBV4-2 and TRBJ1-5; TRBD1 aligns across 7 bases. The V gene's germline CDR1 is LGHNA and CDR2 YNFKEQ. Trimming at V came to 5 bases and at J to 0 bases, leaving 4 bases not matched to a gene. There are 15 residues in the CDR3. The DNA of the CDR3 is TGTGCCAGCAGCTCAGGGGGGGATAGCAATCAGCCCCAGCATTTT. The encoded protein is CASSSGGDSNQPQHF.

The V and J genes are TRBV7-7 and TRBJ1-2; no definite D call. CDR1 and CDR2 from the germline V gene are SSHAT and FNYEAQ (reference sequence). The CDR3 loop spans 19 amino acids. Trimming pared 0 bases from V and 9 bases from J, leaving 29 bases between. CDR3 region: CASSLALVRSNSNPYSYTF. The DNA of the CDR3 is TGTGCCAGCAGCTTAGCGTTAGTCCGTTCGAACAGTAATCCATATAGCTACACCTTC.

This clone occurred a few times. The rearrangement links TRBV5-1 to TRBJ2-3; tentatively, D is TRBD2 (6 bases). Germline CDR1 SGHRS, CDR2 YFSETQ. The CDR3 covers 16 residues. Trimming took off 4 bases at V and 0 bases at J, with 15 bases between the two ends. For the CDR3, the DNA is TGCGCCAGCAGCGAGGGACTCATCTCTAGCACAGATACGCAGTATTTT. Amino acid sequence: CASSEGLISSTDTQYF.

V is TRBV27 and J is TRBJ2-7, with unresolved D. The CDR3 spans 16 residues. The germline V and J ends were trimmed by 0 bases and 2 bases, with 14 bases remaining between them. The germline V gene encodes CDR1 MNHEY and CDR2 SMNVEV (reference sequence). CDR3 DNA: TGTGCCAGCAGTTTATCAAGGATCCGGCCCCCCTACGAGCAGTACTTC. It yields the protein CASSLSRIRPPYEQYF.

V usage is TRBV4-1 and J usage is TRBJ2-1, with 10 positions matching TRBD1. The germline gives CDR1 MGHRA, CDR2 YSYEKL. The trim removed 4 bases at V and 4 bases at J, leaving 4 bases unmatched. This CDR3 contains 15 residues. The DNA of the CDR3 is TGCGCCAGCAGCCTGGGACAGGGGTCTTACAATGAGCAGTTCTTC. Protein sequence: CASSLGQGSYNEQFF.

This chain uses TRBV6-6 with TRBJ1-3; no firm D call. Trimming removed 6 bases from V and 4 bases from J, with 13 bases in between. Germline values: CDR1 MNHNY, CDR2 SVGAGI (reference sequence). This CDR3 contains 14 residues. The CDR3: CASRSRGAGNTIYF. The CDR3, as DNA: TGTGCCAGCAGGTCCCGGGGAGCCGGAAACACCATATATTTT.

The rearrangement links TRBV7-9 to TRBJ2-7, with D perhaps matching TRBD2 (6 bases). The CDR3 length is 16 residues. Germline CDR1 and CDR2: SEHNR and FQNEAQ (reference sequence). V lost 3 bases and J lost 9, with 24 bases in between. CDR3 bases: TGTGCCAGCAGCTTGACATACGGGGGTCTCCCTTTGGGGCAGTACTTC. As protein: CASSLTYGGLPLGQYF.

The table lists this clone with a few counts. The V call is TRBV4-1, the J call TRBJ2-7; tentatively, D is TRBD1 or TRBD2 (5 bases each). V lost 2 bases to trimming and J lost 6 bases, with 14 bases between them. Germline V CDR1 and CDR2: MGHRA, YSYEKL. The CDR3 covers 14 residues. This CDR3 reads CASSQHVGESEQYF. The CDR3 nucleotides are TGCGCCAGCAGCCAACACGTGGGGGAGTCCGAGCAGTACTTC.

This clone has a handful of counts. V usage is TRBV27 and J usage is TRBJ1-2; tentatively, D is TRBD1 (6 bases). The V and J ends lost 6 bases and 7 bases respectively, with 18 bases between them. CDR3 length: 14 amino acids. The germline V gene has CDR1 MNHEY and CDR2 SMNVEV (reference sequence). The CDR3 is CASSLVGGAGGYTF. CDR3 coding DNA: TGTGCCAGCAGCCTCGTAGGGGGGGCTGGTGGCTACACCTTC.

This clone appeared a single time. The chain has TRBV5-1 and TRBJ1-1; maybe TRBD1 (5 bases). Trimming shortened V by 5 bases and J by 1 base, and 21 bases separated the two germline ends. Per germline, CDR1 SGHRS and CDR2 YFSETQ. The CDR3 sequence is 17 residues long. CDR3 sequence (DNA): TGCGCCAGCAGGGAGTGGGTTAGGGGCGCGGAGAACACTGAAGCTTTCTTT. Encoded protein: CASREWVRGAENTEAFF. The full variable domain, completed using reference TRBV5-1 and TRBJ1-1, is KAGVTQTPRYLIKTRGQQVTLSCSPISGHRSVSWYQQTPGQGLQFLFEYFSETQRNKGNFPGRFSGRQFSNSRSEMNVSTLELGDSALYLCASREWVRGAENTEAFFGQGTRLTVV.

The genes are TRBV6-5 and TRBJ1-2; D is ambiguous. Trimming cost V 1 base and J 1 base, with 7 bases left between them. CDR1 MNHEY and CDR2 SVGAGI come from the germline V gene. The length of the CDR3 is 14 residues. The CDR3 nucleotides are TGTGCCAGCAGTTACTTATCGGATAACTATGGCTACACCTTC. This sequence encodes CASSYLSDNYGYTF.

This chain links TRBV29-1 with TRBJ2-7, with 7 bases identical to TRBD1. V trimming: 0 bases; J trimming: 3 bases; junction bases outside the gene matches: 11. The CDR3 has 16 residues. CDR1 and CDR2 (germline): SQVTM, ANQGSEA. CDR3 sequence: CSVEDPTTGQDYEQYF. The CDR3 DNA follows: TGCAGCGTTGAAGATCCCACGACAGGGCAAGACTACGAGCAGTACTTC.

This clone has only one observation. The chain links TRBV19 to TRBJ2-1; TRBD2 matches 9 bases. V shed 1 base and J 5 bases; nucleotides not matched to a gene: 3. Germline lookup yields CDR1 LNHDA and CDR2 SQIVND (reference sequence). The CDR3 totals 15 residues. CDR3 in amino acids: CASSIGGRAHNEQFF. The CDR3 nucleotides are TGTGCCAGTAGTATAGGCGGGAGGGCCCACAATGAGCAGTTCTTC. Drawing the rest from reference TRBV19 and TRBJ2-1, the complete variable domain is DGGITQSPKYLFRKEGQNVTLSCEQNLNHDAMYWYRQDPGQGLRLIYYSQIVNDFQKGDIAEGYSVSREKKESFPLTVTSAQKNPTAFYLCASSIGGRAHNEQFFGPGTRLTVL.

The rearrangement links TRBV5-4 to TRBJ1-1; D remains unclear. CDR3 length: 13 amino acids. The V end was cut by 4 bases, the J end by 0 bases, with 7 bases between. CDR1 is SGHNT, CDR2 YYREEE, per germline (reference sequence). This chain's CDR3 is CASSQTVNTEAFF. The CDR3 DNA reads TGTGCCAGCAGCCAGACGGTGAACACTGAAGCTTTCTTT.

The CDR3 region has the DNA TGCAGCGTTCTTAGCGGACCAGGAAACGAGCAGTACTTC. Translated: CSVLSGPGNEQYF. V is TRBV29-1 and J is TRBJ2-7, with D maybe TRBD2 (6 bases). Germline CDR1 reads SQVTM; CDR2 reads ANQGSEA. The V end was cut by 5 bases, the J end by 5 bases, with 16 bases between. This CDR3 is built from 13 residues.

The V gene is TRBV6-5, the J gene TRBJ1-1; D is perhaps TRBD1 (6 bases). The germline V gene encodes CDR1 MNHEY and CDR2 SVGAGI. Trimming took 7 bases from V and 7 from J, leaving 19 bases between them. CDR3 length: 14 residues. The CDR3 is CASTPRGGGDEAFF. CDR3 DNA: TGTGCCAGCACCCCACGCGGAGGGGGGGATGAAGCTTTCTTT.

The chain employs TRBV27 and TRBJ1-2; D might be TRBD1 (6 bases). The V end was cut by 10 bases, the J end by 7 bases, with 25 bases between. The CDR3 is 15 residues long. CDR1 and CDR2 (germline): MNHEY, SMNVEV (reference sequence). The CDR3 DNA reads TGTGCCACCCTCTCCCGGGAGGGGGGACGTACTGGCTACACCTTC. This sequence encodes CATLSREGGRTGYTF.

This sequence joins TRBV6-5 and TRBJ2-7, with D maybe TRBD2 (6 bases). In germline, CDR1 is MNHEY, CDR2 SVGAGI. CDR3 length equals 12 residues. V lost 2 bases, J lost 6 bases, and 8 bases lay in between. The CDR3 is CASSYVGGEQYF. DNA for the CDR3: TGTGCCAGCAGTTACGTGGGGGGCGAGCAGTACTTC.

The rearrangement links TRBV5-6 to TRBJ1-1; D call uncertain. The CDR3 runs 15 residues. Trimming removed 0 bases at V and 1 base at J, with 10 bases between. Germline lookup yields CDR1 SGHDT and CDR2 YYEEEE. DNA of the CDR3: TGTGCCAGCAGCTTGGTTGTCAGGCGGAACACTGAAGCTTTCTTT. Protein sequence: CASSLVVRRNTEAFF.

Points on this clone: Its ends do not fully match the called genes, so a read error is possible. J is TRBJ2-5 and V is TRBV15; tentatively, D is TRBD2 (6 bases). Per the germline V gene, CDR1 is LNHNV and CDR2 is YYDKDF (reference sequence). This CDR3 comprises 16 residues. The CDR3 nucleotides read TGTGCCACCAGCAGAGGCCTAGCGCCTCACCGAGAGGCCCAGTACTTC. Amino acid sequence: CATSRGLAPHREAQYF.

This chain's CDR3 is CASSLLAGESYEQYF. The CDR3 DNA is TGTGCCAGCAGTTTATTAGCGGGAGAGTCCTACGAGCAGTACTTC. J is TRBJ2-7 and V is TRBV28; 9 positions match TRBD2. CDR3 size: 15 residues. Germline V gene lookup returns CDR1 MDHEN and CDR2 SYDVKM. Germline trimming cut 1 base from V and 1 base from J; bases unmatched to any gene: 2.

This rearrangement joins TRBV4-2 to TRBJ2-5; D remains unclear. From germline, CDR1 is LGHNA and CDR2 YNFKEQ. V dropped 3 bases and J dropped 8 bases, with 13 bases sitting between them. The CDR3 length is 13 residues. The CDR3 DNA reads as TGTGCCAGCAGCCATTTAGAGGACGAAACCCAGTACTTC. Translating gives CASSHLEDETQYF.

The rearrangement uses TRBV27 and TRBJ2-7; 10 bases map to TRBD2. J was trimmed by 3 bases and V by 1 base; bases with no gene match: 6. The CDR3 spans 16 residues. CDR1 and CDR2 from the germline V gene are MNHEY and SMNVEV (reference sequence). Here the CDR3 reads CASSLYSGRVDYEQYF. The CDR3 bases are TGTGCCAGCAGTTTATACAGCGGGAGGGTCGACTACGAGCAGTACTTC.

This chain joins TRBV7-8 and TRBJ1-2, with TRBD1 as a possible D gene (6 bases). The CDR3 extends over 17 amino acids. CDR1 and CDR2 from the germline V gene are SGHVS and FQNEAQ. The germline V and J ends were trimmed by 0 bases and 2 bases, with 16 bases remaining between them. CDR3 DNA: TGTGCCAGCAGCTTAGCAGGCAGGACAGAGGGGAACTATGGCTACACCTTC. This sequence encodes CASSLAGRTEGNYGYTF.

The rearrangement links TRBV22-1 to TRBJ1-2. TRBV22-1 is a pseudogene. The CDR3 extends over 17 amino acids. Here the CDR3 reads CPGSNTRKRERTYGYTF. Here the CDR3 DNA reads TGTCCTGGGAGTAACACACGAAAGCGAGAAAGGACCTATGGCTACACCTTC.

V and J are TRBV11-2 and TRBJ2-5; 11 bases fit TRBD2. The CDR3 contains 14 residues. Germline values: CDR1 SGHAT, CDR2 FQNNGV. Losses at the gene ends were 0 bases for V and 14 bases for J; bases not matched to a gene: 8. The CDR3 spells CASSLEGGLAGGYF. The CDR3 bases are TGTGCCAGCAGCTTAGAAGGGGGTCTAGCGGGAGGTTACTTC.

The chain recombines TRBV7-6 with TRBJ2-7; D possibly uses TRBD1 or TRBD2 (5 bases each). Deletions cut 5 bases from V and 3 bases from J, with 14 bases between. The CDR3 is 14 residues long. Germline CDR1 is SGHVS and CDR2 is FNYEAQ. CDR3 DNA: TGTGCCAGCAGCCCTGGGACGGAGAGCTACGAGCAGTACTTC. It encodes CASSPGTESYEQYF.